Listed below are T cell receptor beta chains from one sample, sequenced in a study of blood T cell repertoires in COVID-19. Sequencing used immunoSEQ multiplex PCR; TCRdb keeps in-frame clones, though not all of them. The sample has approximately 28,000 clones, about two thirds seen once; the top ten hold 20% to 25%. Sample: peripheral blood. The source of these receptors is a boy between 2 and 10 years old with active or convalescent COVID-19. CDR3s include the opening cysteine and the closing phenylalanine or tryptophan. D genes are given only for firm matches. The listing skips clone size in some rows; elsewhere it reads once, few, many or a size class.

J gene	clone size	V gene	D gene	CDR3 protein	CDR3 DNA
TRBJ1-3	-	TRBV7-2	TRBD1	CASSPDRATNTIYF	TGTGCCAGCAGCCCTGACAGGGCTACAAACACCATATATTTT
TRBJ2-2	-	TRBV11-2	TRBD2	CASSLESGDTGELFF	TGTGCCAGCAGCTTAGAAAGCGGGGACACCGGGGAGCTGTTTTTT
TRBJ1-5	-	TRBV7-2	-	CASSPQGSGVGGQPQHF	TGTGCCAGCAGCCCCCAAGGATCAGGGGTAGGAGGTCAGCCCCAGCATTTT
TRBJ1-6	-	TRBV6-6	TRBD1	CASRHQGAGSPLHF	TGTGCCAGCAGGCACCAGGGGGCGGGTTCACCCCTCCACTTT
TRBJ1-5	-	TRBV6-5	TRBD1	CASSYLGTDSNQPQHF	TGTGCCAGCAGTTACCTGGGGACAGATAGCAATCAGCCCCAGCATTTT
TRBJ1-1	-	TRBV11-1	-	CASSPRTVIWAEAFF	TGTGCCAGCAGCCCCCGCACAGTGATATGGGCTGAAGCTTTCTTT
TRBJ1-5	-	TRBV4-3	-	CASSQSRGTHQPQHF	TGCGCCAGCAGCCAGAGTAGGGGGACCCATCAGCCCCAGCATTTT
TRBJ2-1	once	TRBV7-2	TRBD2	CASSFYAVAGANEQFF	TGTGCCAGCAGCTTTTATGCGGTAGCGGGTGCCAATGAGCAGTTCTTC
TRBJ2-2	-	TRBV6-6	-	CASSPAPVIGELFF	TGTGCCAGCAGTCCTGCCCCGGTCATCGGGGAGCTGTTTTTT
TRBJ2-5	once	TRBV28	-	CASSRQVGTQYF	TGTGCCAGCAGTCGCCAGGTTGGGACCCAGTACTTC
TRBJ1-1	-	TRBV28	TRBD1	CASYRGRTPMNTEAFF	TGTGCCAGCTACAGGGGACGGACTCCCATGAACACTGAAGCTTTCTTT
TRBJ2-5	many	TRBV29-1	-	CSVEDKGRGQETQYF	TGCAGCGTTGAAGACAAGGGAAGGGGACAAGAGACCCAGTACTTC
TRBJ2-7	-	TRBV7-8	TRBD2	CASSLESSGYYEQYF	TGTGCCAGCAGCTTAGAATCTAGCGGGTACTACGAGCAGTACTTC
TRBJ2-3	-	TRBV5-1	-	CASSSTILASTDTQYF	TGCGCCAGCAGCTCAACTATCCTCGCTAGCACAGATACGCAGTATTTT
TRBJ2-1	-	TRBV11-2	-	CASSYPLHEQFF	TGTGCCAGCAGCTATCCCCTCCATGAGCAGTTCTTC
TRBJ2-2	few	TRBV24-1	TRBD1	CATSDLVGTGGTGELFF	TGTGCCACCAGTGATTTGGTGGGGACAGGGGGTACCGGGGAGCTGTTTTTT